This T cell receptor beta chain was sequenced in a study of shared clonotypes between healthy human individuals. Overall study context: Donor composition was a couple of women and a few men, aged 18 to 49.

Germline CDR1 MGHRA, CDR2 YSYEKL. The CDR3 length is 16 residues. V lost 0 bases to trimming and J lost 9 bases; unmatched junction nucleotides: 4. Sequencing was performed with immunoSEQ multiplex PCR; in TCRdb, only in-frame clones are kept and a portion is missing. The data show roughly 2.2 million clones, just under 95% seen once. The receptor's source is a young man in good health. Some clones in this sample may be carry-over from other donors' samples. Sequences were obtained from naive CD4+ T cells from PBMCs. Specified subset: CD45RA+ positively selected. The chain links TRBV4-1 to TRBJ2-1; TRBD2 aligns across 14 bases. CDR3 loop: CASSQEGLAGDREQFF. The CDR3 nucleotides are TGCGCCAGCAGCCAAGAGGGACTAGCGGGAGATCGTGAGCAGTTCTTC.